This T cell receptor (beta chain) was found in a study of radiation and T cells in renal cell carcinoma. Indicated time point: blood 4 weeks post-SBRT, at nephrectomy. The treatment here: 15 Gy SBRT to primary tumor, nephrectomy 4 weeks later. J was trimmed by 6 bases and V by 3 bases; bases with no gene match: 10. This CDR3 region has 16 residues. Germline CDR1 SEHNR, CDR2 FQNEAQ (reference sequence). Clones were sequenced by immunoSEQ multiplex PCR, and TCRdb holds only the in-frame ones, with some missing. This table has 150,000 to 200,000 clones, 88% appearing once. The source was blood, collected from a patient whose treatment included radiotherapy and nephrectomy. The chain couples TRBV7-9 to TRBJ1-4, with 7 nucleotides matching TRBD1. The sequence was collected from a woman aged 45-65 years with renal cell carcinoma. The CDR3 DNA reads TGTGCCAGCAGCTTGGCGACCGGGACAGTGGATGAAAAACTGTTTTTT. Its protein product is CASSLATGTVDEKLFF.